The 11 T cell receptor beta chains below were found in one sample sequenced in a study of blood T cell repertoires in COVID-19. Only in-frame clones appear in the TCRdb table, and some are missing; sequencing was by immunoSEQ multiplex PCR. The sample lists 150,000 to 200,000 clones, roughly 86% occurring once. Sequenced input: peripheral blood. These receptors came from a man between 35 and 55 years old with active or convalescent COVID-19.

The chain links TRBV29-1 to TRBJ2-2; possibly TRBD1 for D (6 bases). The CDR3 totals 14 residues. V lost 7 bases, J lost 4 bases, and 16 bases lay in between. Germline CDR1 reads SQVTM; CDR2 reads ANQGSEA. DNA of the CDR3: TGCAGCGCAGAACAGGGAGTTGGCACCGGGGAGCTGTTTTTT. It codes for CSAEQGVGTGELFF.

There are a few counts of this clone. CDR3 sequence (DNA): TGTGCCCTACCCCTGGGGACAGGGATCGGCAATAATTCACCCCTCCACTTT. It translates to CALPLGTGIGNNSPLHF. The chain carries TRBV30 and TRBJ1-6, with 9 bases identical to TRBD1. Germline V gene data show CDR1 as GTSNPN and CDR2 as SVGIG (reference sequence). J was trimmed by 5 bases and V by 8 bases; bases with no gene match: 16. This CDR3 has 17 residues.

V and J are TRBV3-1 (or the pseudogene TRBV3-2) and TRBJ2-2; 12 bases line up with TRBD2. The CDR3 contains 16 residues. Germline CDR1 is LGHDT and CDR2 is YNNKEL (reference sequence). V lost 2 bases and J lost 4; bases outside the gene matches: 2. The CDR3 region is CASSQQTSGGTGELFF. CDR3 sequence (DNA): TGTGCCAGCAGCCAACAGACTAGCGGGGGCACCGGGGAGCTGTTTTTT.

This clone has just a few counts. The chain carries TRBV6-5 and TRBJ1-1; perhaps TRBD1 as D (6 bases). CDR3 length: 15 amino acids. Trimming cost V 2 bases and J 2 bases, with 12 bases left between them. The germline V gene encodes CDR1 MNHEY and CDR2 SVGAGI. CDR3 nucleotides: TGTGCCAGCAGTTACAGTCGGGGGGCCAACACTGAAGCTTTCTTT. Translating gives CASSYSRGANTEAFF.

This clone turned up a few times. This chain joins TRBV7-2 and TRBJ2-4; 10 bases align to TRBD2. The CDR3 has 16 amino acids. Losses at the gene ends were 5 bases for V and 5 bases for J; bases not matched to a gene: 9. Germline lookup yields CDR1 SGHTA and CDR2 FQGNSA. The CDR3 here is CASSRSGGASENIQYF. The CDR3 region has the DNA TGTGCCAGCAGCCGGAGCGGGGGGGCCAGCGAAAACATTCAGTACTTC.

V usage is TRBV6-2 or TRBV6-3 and J usage is TRBJ1-2; D may be TRBD1 (5 bases). The CDR3 contains 15 residues. Germline V gene data show CDR1 as MNHEY and CDR2 as SVGEGT. The ends were cut back, 5 bases at V and 4 bases at J, with 17 bases in the middle. CDR3 DNA: TGTGCCAGCAGTGCGCCCAGGGCCCTATCCTATGGCTACACCTTC. Translation: CASSAPRALSYGYTF.

J is TRBJ2-7 and V is TRBV12-2; TRBD1 is the table's D call, not checked against the DNA. TRBV12-2 is tagged as a pseudogene. The CDR3 length is 13 residues. CDR3 in DNA: TGTGCAAGTCGTCCAGAAAATTCCTACGAGCAGTACTTC. Its translation: CASRPENSYEQYF.

The chain carries TRBV5-1 and TRBJ2-7; 9 nucleotides agree with TRBD1. There are 14 residues in the CDR3. Unmatched junction bases numbered 4, after V lost 0 bases and J lost 6 bases. CDR1 is SGHRS and CDR2 is YFSETQ in the germline V gene. The CDR3 spells CASSLGDRVGEQYF. The CDR3 nucleotides are TGCGCCAGCAGCTTGGGGGACAGGGTCGGCGAGCAGTACTTC.

This chain connects TRBV14 to TRBJ2-1; D is possibly TRBD2 (6 bases). The germline V gene encodes CDR1 SGHDN and CDR2 FVKESK. The CDR3 is 15 residues long. V was cut by 4 bases and J by 4 bases, with 14 bases left in between. The CDR3 coding sequence is TGTGCCAGCAGCCCAAGGGGCGGGGCTTACAATGAGCAGTTCTTC. Amino acids: CASSPRGGAYNEQFF.

This clone was recorded once. The chain carries TRBV5-6 and TRBJ1-1, with a weak D call TRBD1 (6 bases). Germline-derived CDR1 and CDR2 are SGHDT and YYEEEE. V was cut by 3 bases and J by 5 bases, with 11 bases left in between. The length of the CDR3 is 13 residues. The CDR3 bases are TGTGCCAGCAGCTCTACAGGGACGACTGAAGCTTTCTTT. Its translation is CASSSTGTTEAFF.

The chain carries TRBV24-1 and TRBJ2-1; tentative D call: TRBD2 (5 bases). V dropped 3 bases and J dropped 5 bases, with 13 bases sitting between them. CDR1 is KGHDR and CDR2 is SFDVKD in the germline V gene. The CDR3 consists of 15 residues. The CDR3 DNA reads TGTGCCACCAGTGATAAGGGCACGGGGAACAATGAGCAGTTCTTC. The encoded protein is CATSDKGTGNNEQFF.